One and the same sample provided the 12 T cell receptor beta chains below, sequenced in a study of cytomegalovirus exposure and HLA in healthy donors. The PCR had 60 Vbeta and 13 Jbeta primers. Only in-frame clones appear in the TCRdb table, and some are missing; sequencing was by immunoSEQ multiplex PCR. This sample has about 130,000 clones, with roughly 77% found just once. Sequenced material: PBMCs. The receptors were sampled from a middle-aged woman in good health and CMV-seropositive.

The chain recombines TRBV5-6 with TRBJ2-7; maybe TRBD2 (7 bases). Germline CDR1 and CDR2: SGHDT and YYEEEE. The CDR3 extends over 16 amino acids. With 4 bases removed from V and 0 bases from J, the gap between germline ends came to 17 bases. In nucleotides, the CDR3 is TGTGCCAGCAGCGGTAGGGGGGGCTTGAGCTCCTACGAGCAGTACTTC. Encoded protein: CASSGRGGLSSYEQYF.

This rearrangement joins TRBV11-2 to TRBJ2-7; 10 nucleotides match TRBD2. With 5 bases clipped from V and 2 bases from J, the junction kept 3 bases outside the gene matches. The CDR3 is made up of 14 amino acids. Germline CDR1 reads SGHAT; CDR2 reads FQNNGV. CDR3 nucleotides: TGTGCCAGCAGCCATACTAGCGGGACCTACGAGCAGTACTTC. It codes for CASSHTSGTYEQYF.

This clone was seen only a few times. This rearrangement joins TRBV5-8 to TRBJ1-5; TRBD1 agrees at 11 bases. The CDR3 covers 14 residues. V lost 7 bases and J lost 6; bases outside the gene matches: 6. Germline V gives CDR1 SGHTS, CDR2 YDEGEE. CDR3: CASGWTGGGQPQHF. In DNA form, the CDR3 reads TGTGCCAGCGGATGGACAGGGGGCGGTCAGCCCCAGCATTTT.

The gene calls are TRBV6-5 and TRBJ1-2; no clear D. There are 13 residues in the CDR3. V lost 2 bases and J 2 bases, leaving 6 bases between the germline ends. From germline, CDR1 is MNHEY and CDR2 SVGAGI. CDR3 DNA sequence: TGTGCCAGCAGTTACACCGGGAACTATGGCTACACCTTC. Amino acid sequence: CASSYTGNYGYTF.

This clone was seen a handful of times. This chain uses TRBV10-1 with TRBJ2-1, with 7 bases matching TRBD2. The V gene's germline CDR1 is WNHNN and CDR2 SYGVQD (reference sequence). The CDR3 sequence is 20 residues long. V was clipped by 0 bases and J by 0 bases; unmatched bases: 14. DNA for the CDR3: TGCGCCAGCAGTGAGTCGATGGGGTCAGGGAGGGAAAGCTCCTACAATGAGCAGTTCTTC. This translates into CASSESMGSGRESSYNEQFF.

Only a few counts were recorded for this clone. The V call is TRBV10-2, the J call TRBJ2-5; 8 bases line up with TRBD2. V shed 5 bases, J shed 5 bases, and the junction held 7 bases outside the gene matches. This CDR3 contains 14 residues. Germline V gene sequence: CDR1 WSHSY, CDR2 SAAADI. The CDR3: CASSHGGGGETQYF. CDR3 sequence (DNA): TGCGCCAGCAGTCATGGGGGCGGGGGGGAGACCCAGTACTTC.

This clone was detected a few times. The gene calls are TRBV28 and TRBJ2-4, with D possibly TRBD1 on 6 matching bases. In germline, CDR1 is MDHEN, CDR2 SYDVKM. The V and J ends lost 8 bases and 1 base respectively, with 12 bases between them. This CDR3 has 14 residues. As DNA, the CDR3 is TGTGCCAGCCGAGGGGGTCCGGCCAAAAACATTCAGTACTTC. This gives the protein CASRGGPAKNIQYF.

This clone was found a few times. The chain employs TRBV5-1 and TRBJ2-2; 15 bases fit TRBD2. With V trimmed by 3 bases and J by 3 bases, 9 bases remained unmatched. The CDR3 runs 19 residues. The germline gives CDR1 SGHRS, CDR2 YFSETQ. The CDR3 DNA is TGCGCCAGCAGCTCAACCGGGACTAGCGGGAGGTGGGACACCGGGGAGCTGTTTTTT. Translating gives CASSSTGTSGRWDTGELFF.

Remarks on this clone: Since the CDR3 does not end with the conserved phenylalanine or tryptophan, this likely comes from a read error. V usage is TRBV11-2 and J usage is TRBJ2-7, with 8 bases matching TRBD2. Germline CDR1 SGHAT, CDR2 FQNNGV. V gave up 5 bases and J gave up 4 bases; unmatched junction bases: 7. The length of the CDR3 is 14 residues. The DNA of the CDR3 is TGTGCCAGCAGCCACGGTGCTAGCGGGTACGAGCAGTACTCC. This gives the protein CASSHGASGYEQYS.

The sample holds a few counts of this clone. The gene calls are TRBV5-1 and TRBJ2-2, with 8 bases lining up with TRBD1. Per germline, CDR1 SGHRS and CDR2 YFSETQ. The J segment lost 4 bases and the V segment lost 0 bases, leaving 8 bases of the junction unmatched. The CDR3 spans 17 residues. The CDR3 reads CASSLVGGQGLTGELFF. The CDR3 DNA follows: TGCGCCAGCAGCTTGGTGGGAGGACAGGGTCTCACCGGGGAGCTGTTTTTT.

This rearrangement joins TRBV6-6 to TRBJ1-1, with no clear D. This CDR3 has 13 amino acids. Germline V gene sequence: CDR1 MNHNY, CDR2 SVGAGI (reference sequence). Trimming pared 6 bases from V and 1 base from J, leaving 9 bases between. The CDR3 sequence is CASSLTENTEAFF. The CDR3 DNA reads TGTGCCAGCAGCCTTACAGAGAACACTGAAGCTTTCTTT.

This clone appeared a few times. The V gene is TRBV6-1, the J gene TRBJ2-3; 7 positions match TRBD1. CDR1 is MNHNS and CDR2 is SASEGT in the germline V gene. V lost 2 bases and J lost 3; bases outside the gene matches: 5. This CDR3 region has 15 residues. As DNA, the CDR3 is TGTGCCAGCAGTGAAAGAGGGGGCTGGACAGATACGCAGTATTTT. It codes for CASSERGGWTDTQYF.